The entry that follows covers one T cell receptor beta chain sequence. The length of the CDR3 is 17 residues. With 1 base removed from V and 0 bases from J, the gap between germline ends came to 12 bases. Germline V gene sequence: CDR1 LGHDT, CDR2 YNNKEL (reference sequence). The source of the sample is a study of blood T cell repertoires in COVID-19. Study at large: Acute and convalescent COVID-19 samples came from the United States, Italy and Spain.

Profiled with immunoSEQ multiplex PCR; TCRdb holds only in-frame clones, not every one. The table records some 130,000 clones, around 89% of them present only once. The sequence was obtained from a man aged 45-60 years with acute or convalescent COVID-19. The rearrangement uses TRBV3-1 (or the pseudogene TRBV3-2) and TRBJ1-4; no clear D gene. Sequencing was done on a sample of peripheral blood. CDR3 region: CASSQGPPPTTNEKLFF. CDR3 coding DNA: TGTGCCAGCAGCCAAGGGCCGCCACCGACAACTAATGAAAAACTGTTTTTT.